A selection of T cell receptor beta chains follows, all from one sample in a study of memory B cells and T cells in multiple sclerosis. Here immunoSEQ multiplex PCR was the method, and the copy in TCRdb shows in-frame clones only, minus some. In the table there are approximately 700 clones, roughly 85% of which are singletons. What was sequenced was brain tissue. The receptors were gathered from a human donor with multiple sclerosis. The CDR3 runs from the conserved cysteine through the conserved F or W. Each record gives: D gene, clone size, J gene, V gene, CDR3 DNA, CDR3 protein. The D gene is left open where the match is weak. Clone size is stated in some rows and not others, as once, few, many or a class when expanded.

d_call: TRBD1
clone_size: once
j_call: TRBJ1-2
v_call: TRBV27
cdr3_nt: TGTGCCAGCAGTTTATATACAGGGGGATGGTATGGCTACACCTTC
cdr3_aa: CASSLYTGGWYGYTF

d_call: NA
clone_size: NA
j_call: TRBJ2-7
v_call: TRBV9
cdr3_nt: TGTGCCAGCAGCGTAGAATGGACTGGCGAGCAGTACTTC
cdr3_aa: CASSVEWTGEQYF

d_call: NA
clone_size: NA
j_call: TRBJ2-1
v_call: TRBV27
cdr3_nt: TGTGCCAGCAGTTTACTCACAGGGTACAATGAGCAGTTCTTC
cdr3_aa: CASSLLTGYNEQFF

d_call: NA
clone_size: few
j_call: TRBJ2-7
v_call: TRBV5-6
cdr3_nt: TGTGCCAGCAGCTTGGCCTACCGGGATGAGAGCGAGCAGTACTTC
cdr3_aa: CASSLAYRDESEQYF

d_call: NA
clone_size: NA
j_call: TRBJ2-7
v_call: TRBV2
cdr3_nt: TGTGCCCAGGGGAGGGGCTCCTACGAGCAGTACTTC
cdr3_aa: CAQGRGSYEQYF

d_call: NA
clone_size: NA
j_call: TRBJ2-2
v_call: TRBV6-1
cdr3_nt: TGTGCCAGCAGTGAAGGCAGCGAAACCGGGGAGCTGTTTTTT
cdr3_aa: CASSEGSETGELFF

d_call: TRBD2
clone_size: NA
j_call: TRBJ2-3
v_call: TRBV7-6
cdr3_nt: TGTGCCAGCAGCCTGATAGCGGGGGGAACCACAGATACGCAGTATTTT
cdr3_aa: CASSLIAGGTTDTQYF

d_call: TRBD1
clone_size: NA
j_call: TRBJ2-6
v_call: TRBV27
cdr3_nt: TGTGCCAGCAGTTTGTACGACAGGGAAAGCGTCCTGACTTTC
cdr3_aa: CASSLYDRESVLTF

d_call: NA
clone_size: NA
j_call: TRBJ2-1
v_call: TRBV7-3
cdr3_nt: TGTGCCAGCAGCAAGACGGGAGACGAGCAGTTCTTC
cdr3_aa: CASSKTGDEQFF

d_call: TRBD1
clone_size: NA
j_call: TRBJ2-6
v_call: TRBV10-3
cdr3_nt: TGTGCCATCAGTGAGTCGCTGACAGGGCCCTCTGGGGCCAACGTCCTGACTTTC
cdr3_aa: CAISESLTGPSGANVLTF

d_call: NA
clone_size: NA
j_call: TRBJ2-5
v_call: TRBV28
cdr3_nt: TGTGCCAGCAGTTTACCCGAGCGGGCGGAGACCCAGTACTTC
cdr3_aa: CASSLPERAETQYF

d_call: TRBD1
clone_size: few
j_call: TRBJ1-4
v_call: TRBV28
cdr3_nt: TGTGCCAGCAGTCTCACCCCGACAGGGCAGGATGAAAAACTGTTTTTT
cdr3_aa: CASSLTPTGQDEKLFF

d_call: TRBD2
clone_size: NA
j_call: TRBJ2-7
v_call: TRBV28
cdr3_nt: TGTGCCAGCAGCCCCCTCACTAGCGGGAGTTCGGGGGAGCAGTACTTC
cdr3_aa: CASSPLTSGSSGEQYF

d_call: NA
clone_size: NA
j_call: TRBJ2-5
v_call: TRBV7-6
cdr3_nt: TGTGCCAGCAGCTTAGATCCTACAGGCGGGACCCAGTACTTC
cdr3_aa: CASSLDPTGGTQYF

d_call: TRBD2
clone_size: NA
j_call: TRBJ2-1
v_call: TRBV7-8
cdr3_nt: TGTGCCAGCAGCGTCGGACTAGCGGGACGCAATGAGCAGTTCTTC
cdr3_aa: CASSVGLAGRNEQFF

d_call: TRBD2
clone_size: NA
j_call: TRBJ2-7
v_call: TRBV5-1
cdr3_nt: TGCGCCAGCAGCACGGGACTAGCGGGGGGGCGGGTAGGCGAGCAGTACTTC
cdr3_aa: CASSTGLAGGRVGEQYF

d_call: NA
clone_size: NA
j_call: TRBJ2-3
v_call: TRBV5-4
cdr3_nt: TGTGCCAGCAGCCCGACAGCAAGCACAGATACGCAGTATTTT
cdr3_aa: CASSPTASTDTQYF

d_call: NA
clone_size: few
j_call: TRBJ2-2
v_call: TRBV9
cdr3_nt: TGTGCCAGCAGCCCGGTAGGAGGCTTCGCGAACACCGGGGAGCTGTTTTTT
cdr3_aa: CASSPVGGFANTGELFF

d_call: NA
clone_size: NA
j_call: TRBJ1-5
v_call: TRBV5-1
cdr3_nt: TGCGCCAGCAGCCCTGGGCCCAATCAGCCCCAGCATTTT
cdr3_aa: CASSPGPNQPQHF

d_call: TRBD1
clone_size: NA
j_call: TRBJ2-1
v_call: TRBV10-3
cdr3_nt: TGTGCCATCAGCGGGACAGGGAAACCCGGGAGTGGAAATGAGCAGTTCTTC
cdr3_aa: CAISGTGKPGSGNEQFF

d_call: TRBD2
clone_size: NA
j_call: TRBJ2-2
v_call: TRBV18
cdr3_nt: TGTGCCAGCTCACCACCGGGAGCTAGCGGGGGAAACACCGGGGAGCTGTTTTTT
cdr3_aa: CASSPPGASGGNTGELFF

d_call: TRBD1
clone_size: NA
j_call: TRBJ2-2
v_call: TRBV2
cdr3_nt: TGTGCCAGCAGTGACGACGGACAGGGGAACACCGGGGAGCTGTTTTTT
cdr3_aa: CASSDDGQGNTGELFF

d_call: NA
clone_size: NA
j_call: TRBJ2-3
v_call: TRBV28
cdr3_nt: TGTGCCAGCAGTTTACTTAGCCGCCTTAGCACAGATACGCAGTATTTT
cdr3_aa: CASSLLSRLSTDTQYF

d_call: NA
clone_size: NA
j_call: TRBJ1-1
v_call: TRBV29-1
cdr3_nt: TGCAGCGTTGAAGATCCAGGCGCTGAAGCTTTCTTT
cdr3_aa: CSVEDPGAEAFF

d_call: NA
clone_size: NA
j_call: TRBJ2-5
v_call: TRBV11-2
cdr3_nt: TGTGCCAGCAGGATATCCGGGGGAGAGACCCAGTACTTC
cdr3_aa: CASRISGGETQYF

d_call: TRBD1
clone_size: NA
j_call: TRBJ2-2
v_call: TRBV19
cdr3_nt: TGTGCCAGTAGTCTCGACAGGGCGGCCGGGGAGCTGTTTTTT
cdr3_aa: CASSLDRAAGELFF

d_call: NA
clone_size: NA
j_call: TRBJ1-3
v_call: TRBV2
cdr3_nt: TGTGCCAGCAGACAAACGACTTCTGGAAACACCATATATTTT
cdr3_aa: CASRQTTSGNTIYF

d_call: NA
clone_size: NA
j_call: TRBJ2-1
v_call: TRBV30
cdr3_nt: TGTGCCTGGAGTGGACAGCACAATGAGCAGTTCTTC
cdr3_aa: CAWSGQHNEQFF

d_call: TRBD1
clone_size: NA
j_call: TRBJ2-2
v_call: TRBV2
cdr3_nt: TGTGCCAGCAGACCCGGGACAGGGGGCAGCGGGGAGCTGTTTTTT
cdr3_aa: CASRPGTGGSGELFF

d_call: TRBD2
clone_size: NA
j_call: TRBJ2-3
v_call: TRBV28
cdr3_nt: TGTGCCAGCAGTCAGGTCGGGAGGACTAGCACAGATACGCAGTATTTT
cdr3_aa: CASSQVGRTSTDTQYF

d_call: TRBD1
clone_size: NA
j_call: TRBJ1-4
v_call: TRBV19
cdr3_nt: TGTGCCAGTAGTACAGGGGGACGGCGGAGTCGGGAGCAAAGTTTT
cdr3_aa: CASSTGGRRSREQSF

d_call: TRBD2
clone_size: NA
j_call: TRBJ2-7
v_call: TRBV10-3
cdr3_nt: TGTGCCATCAACCAGCGGGAAAGCCAAACGTCCTACGAGCAGTACTTC
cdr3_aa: CAINQRESQTSYEQYF

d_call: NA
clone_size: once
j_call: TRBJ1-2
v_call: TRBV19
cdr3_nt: TGTGCCAGTAGTAGCGGTAACTATGGCTACACCTTC
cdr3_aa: CASSSGNYGYTF

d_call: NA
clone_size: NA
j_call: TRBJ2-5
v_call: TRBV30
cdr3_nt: TGTGCCACCCTGGGGGCGGGAGAAGAGACCCAGTACTTC
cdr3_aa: CATLGAGEETQYF

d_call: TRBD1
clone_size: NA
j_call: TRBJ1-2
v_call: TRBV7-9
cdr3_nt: TGTGCCAGCAGCTTACCTCGCGCAGGGACAGGGAATAACTATGGCTACACCTTC
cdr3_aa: CASSLPRAGTGNNYGYTF

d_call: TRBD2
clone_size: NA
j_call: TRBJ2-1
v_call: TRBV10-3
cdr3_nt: TGTGCCATCAGGGGACTAGCGGGGCCCTACAATGAGCAGTTCTTC
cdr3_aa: CAIRGLAGPYNEQFF

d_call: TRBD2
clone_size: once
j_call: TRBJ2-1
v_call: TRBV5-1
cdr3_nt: TGCGCCAGCACGTGGCTAGCGGGAGACGGTGAGCAGTTCTTC
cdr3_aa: CASTWLAGDGEQFF

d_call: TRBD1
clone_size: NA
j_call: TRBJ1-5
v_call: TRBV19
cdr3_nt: TGTGCCACCACCCAGGGGGGTCTTCAGCCCCAGCATTTT
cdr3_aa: CATTQGGLQPQHF

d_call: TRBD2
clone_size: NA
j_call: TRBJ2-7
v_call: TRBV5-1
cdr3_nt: TGCGCCAGCAGCGTCGCCCTAGCGGGGGGCTACGAGCAGTACTTC
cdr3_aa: CASSVALAGGYEQYF

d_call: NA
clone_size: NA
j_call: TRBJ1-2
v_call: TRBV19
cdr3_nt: TGTGCCAGTAACCTCGACAGGTTTAACTATGGCTACACCTTC
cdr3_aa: CASNLDRFNYGYTF